Below, one T cell receptor beta chain is given with its context. Its antigen is currently not known. Per-base quality was not reported, and no clone a single base away is much larger than it. Sequencing was carried out with an Illumina NovaSeq 6000. cDNA libraries for TCRalpha and TCRbeta were prepared by 5'RACE using constant-segment primers, with sample barcodes and unique molecular identifiers added. Trizol reagent was used to extract RNA from every sample. Libraries were amplified in two PCR steps, with a second sample barcode and Illumina TruSeq adapters added in the second step. Sequencing of libraries was performed on an Illumina NovaSeq with 2 x 150 bp paired-end reads. Concerning the study's data processing: Demultiplexing of reads and collapsing into UMI-guided consensus sequences were performed with migec v1.2.7. Using mixcr v2.1.11, UMI consensuses were aligned to TRA and TRB V and J templates and then assembled into clonotypes. A clonotype was counted as expanded or contracted only when both edgeR and NoisET called the clonotype significant, with the noise models trained on biological replicates. For edgeR calls, the cutoffs were a false discovery rate-adjusted p below 0.01 and a log2 fold-change threshold of 1. PCA with hierarchical clustering of max-normalized trajectories of the 1000 most abundant clonotypes was used as exploratory dynamics analysis. Separately sequenced CD4+ and CD8+ repertoires were used to assign a CD4 or CD8 phenotype to each responding clone. The public reads were quality trimmed at Q25 with fastp and then assembled into clones with MiXCR by TCRdb, keeping productive beta chains. Each record represents a unique CDR3 protein, reported with the most common genes and DNA among its rows. TCRdb assigned the V and J calls; the authors' analysis was not used. A total of roughly 250,000 distinct CDR3 sequences appear in this sample, about a sixth of them only once. The ten top clones hold 22% of the sample.

Ficoll-Paque density gradient centrifugation was used to isolate PBMCs. This record belongs to a study of T-cell memory formation after mild COVID-19 (dated by TCRdb to 2020 to 2023). About the study as a whole: Most TCR sequence clusters were specific to one of the two donors. T-cell clones expanding and contracting after mild COVID-19 in a couple of donors were tracked by longitudinal TCRalpha and TCRbeta repertoire sequencing. Two young, previously healthy adult volunteers, one female and one male, were included in the cohort.

Paper-wide results and their limitations: Some responding clones were detected in pre-infection memory, which suggested that pre-existing cross-reactive memory T cells had joined the SARS-CoV-2 response. Only two mild cases were covered by the study, and larger cohorts that include severe cases with pre-infection samples were considered necessary. The second-wave clones that peaked on day 37 were not confirmed to be SARS-CoV-2 specific. Balanced CD4/CD8 phenotypes were observed for clones contracting from day 15 to 85, whereas a bias towards CD4+ was observed for a second wave of clones expanding from day 15 to 37. Contracting CD4+ clones appeared mostly in the CM and EM memory subsets, whereas CD8+ clones were enriched in EMRA.

V sheds 0 bases and J sheds 4 bases, leaving 6 bases between their ends. CDR1 and CDR2 (SEHNR, FQNEAQ) derive from the germline V gene (reference sequence). The CDR3 holds 13 amino acids from the cysteine to the phenylalanine. The CDR3 DNA has 39 bases and is translated from base 1. In this chain, TRBV7-9 is recombined with TRBJ1-1; the D gene assignment is ambiguous. The specimen sequenced was PBMCs or a T cell subset sorted from them (not recorded which). The source of this sequence is a man aged 18 to 29 who had mild COVID-19 (a few samples of this study predate the infection). The sample titles of this study are shuffled in the database, so cell type and time point are left out; the donor was told from shared clones. The DNA sequence reads TGTGCCAGCAGCTTAGCGGTAACCACTGAAGCTTTCTTT. It translates as CASSLAVTTEAFF.